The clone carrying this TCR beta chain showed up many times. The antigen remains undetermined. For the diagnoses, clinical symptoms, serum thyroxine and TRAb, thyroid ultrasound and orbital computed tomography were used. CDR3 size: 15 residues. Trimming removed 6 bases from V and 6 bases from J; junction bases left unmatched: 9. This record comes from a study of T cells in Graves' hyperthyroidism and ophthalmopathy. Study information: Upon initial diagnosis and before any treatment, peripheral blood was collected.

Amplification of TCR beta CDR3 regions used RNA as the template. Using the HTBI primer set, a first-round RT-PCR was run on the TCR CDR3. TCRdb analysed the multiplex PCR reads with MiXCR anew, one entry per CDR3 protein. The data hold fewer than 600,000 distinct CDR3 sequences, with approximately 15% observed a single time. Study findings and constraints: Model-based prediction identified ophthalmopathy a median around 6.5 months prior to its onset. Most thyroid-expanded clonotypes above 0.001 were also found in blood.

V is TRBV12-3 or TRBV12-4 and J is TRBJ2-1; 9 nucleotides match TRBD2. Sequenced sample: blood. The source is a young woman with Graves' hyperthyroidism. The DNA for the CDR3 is TGTGCCAGCAGACCACATAGCGGGAGTTTCAATGAGCAGTTCTTC. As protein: CASRPHSGSFNEQFF.